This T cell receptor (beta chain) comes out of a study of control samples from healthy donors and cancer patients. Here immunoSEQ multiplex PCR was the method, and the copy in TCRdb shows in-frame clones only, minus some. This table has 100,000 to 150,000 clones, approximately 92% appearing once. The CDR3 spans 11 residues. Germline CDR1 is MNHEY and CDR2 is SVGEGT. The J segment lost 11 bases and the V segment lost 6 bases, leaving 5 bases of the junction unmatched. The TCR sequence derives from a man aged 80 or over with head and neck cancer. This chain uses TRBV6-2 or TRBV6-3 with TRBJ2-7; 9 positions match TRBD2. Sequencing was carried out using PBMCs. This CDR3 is CASSQAGGKYF. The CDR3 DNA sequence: TGTGCCAGCAGCCAAGCGGGGGGAAAGTACTTC.